This section outlines one T cell receptor (beta chain) sequence together with its context. Original handling: Nucleated cell number was recorded as an estimate derived from reference gene primer amplification. The table came from immunoSEQ multiplex PCR; TCRdb's copy has only in-frame clones and leaves some out. D and trimming were read from the DNA, whereas the V and J calls and clone size are those reported in that table. The sample yields around 230,000 clones, 75% to 90% seen once. These data belong to a study of blood T cell repertoires in COVID-19. Across the whole study: Spain, Italy and the United States supplied samples that represented acute and convalescent COVID-19. PBMCs, B-cell-depleted T cells, or T cells provided the cDNA or gDNA that made up the material.

Per germline, CDR1 SGHDT and CDR2 YYEEEE. CDR3 length equals 18 residues. Unmatched junction bases numbered 7, after V lost 5 bases and J lost 0 bases. Source material: peripheral blood. The sequence derives from a woman in her sixties or seventies with active or convalescent COVID-19. This chain links TRBV5-6 with TRBJ2-1; TRBD2 agrees at 14 bases. CDR3 residues: CASRWTSGGLLSYNEQFF. CDR3 sequence (DNA): TGTGCCAGCAGGTGGACTAGCGGGGGGCTACTCTCCTACAATGAGCAGTTCTTC.